This TCR beta chain came from a study of cytotoxic CD8 clonotypes in ibrutinib-treated CLL. The wider study: Approximately ten relapsed/refractory, some 14 treatment-naive; around 18 IGHV unmutated. A median approximately 12 months of treatment, range 6 to 36, preceded the collection of response samples.

Libraries of TCR beta were made from approximately 2.2 micrograms of genomic DNA that came from cryopreserved PBMCs. Whole-study results and caveats: Clonality was elevated at ibrutinib response and had returned toward baseline at progression.

In the case of this clone: What it binds is unknown.

The assay was immunoSEQ multiplex PCR, and TCRdb's table has in-frame clones only and misses some. The profile shows approximately 350,000 clones, 67% of them singletons. This sample comprised PBMCs, obtained after 36 months of ibrutinib treatment. This TCR was sampled from a human donor with chronic lymphocytic leukemia.

The CDR3 nucleotides read TGTGCCAGCAGCTTGGCCGGGACAGTGGGGACCGGGGAGCTGTTTTTT. Residues: CASSLAGTVGTGELFF. The chain recombines TRBV5-4 with TRBJ2-2; 7 bases map to TRBD1. Germline trimming cut 0 bases from V and 5 bases from J; bases unmatched to any gene: 7. This CDR3 comprises 16 residues. Germline assignment: CDR1 SGHNT and CDR2 YYREEE (reference sequence).